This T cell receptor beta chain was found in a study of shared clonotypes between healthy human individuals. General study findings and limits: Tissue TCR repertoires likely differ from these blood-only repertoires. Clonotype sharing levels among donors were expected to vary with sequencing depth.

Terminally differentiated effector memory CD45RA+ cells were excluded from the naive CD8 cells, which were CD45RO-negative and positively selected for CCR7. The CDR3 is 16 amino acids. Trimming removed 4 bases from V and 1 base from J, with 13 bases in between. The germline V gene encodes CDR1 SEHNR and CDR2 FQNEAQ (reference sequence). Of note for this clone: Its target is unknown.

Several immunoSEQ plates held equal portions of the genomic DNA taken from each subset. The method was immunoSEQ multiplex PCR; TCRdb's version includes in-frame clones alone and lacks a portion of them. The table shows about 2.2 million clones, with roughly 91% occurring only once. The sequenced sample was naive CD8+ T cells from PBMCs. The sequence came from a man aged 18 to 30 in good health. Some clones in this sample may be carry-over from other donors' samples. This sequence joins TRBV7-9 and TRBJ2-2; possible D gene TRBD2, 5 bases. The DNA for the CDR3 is TGTGCCAGCAGCTCGATACTAGGCAGGAACACCGGGGAGCTGTTTTTT. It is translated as CASSSILGRNTGELFF.